These 5 T cell receptor beta chains were all obtained from the same sample, sequenced in a study of shared clonotypes between healthy human individuals. Produced via immunoSEQ multiplex PCR; TCRdb's table is partial and in-frame only. Seen here are approximately 1,000,000 clones, approximately 80% observed once, and the top ten hold approximately 0.9%. The sequenced sample was memory CD4+ T cells from PBMCs. Sample subset: CD45RA-negative fraction. These receptors originate from a man younger than 35 in good health. Some clones in this sample may be carry-over from other donors' samples.

The chain recombines TRBV5-6 with TRBJ2-5, with a tentative D call TRBD1 (5 bases). V lost 5 bases to trimming and J lost 5 bases, with 19 bases between them. Germline loops: CDR1 SGHDT, CDR2 YYEEEE. The CDR3 runs to 15 residues. CDR3 in amino acids: CASSSRQPPRETQYF. CDR3 nucleotide sequence: TGTGCCAGCAGTTCTAGACAGCCTCCTCGGGAGACCCAGTACTTC.

The chain couples TRBV6-1 to TRBJ1-1; D not resolved. Per germline, CDR1 MNHNS and CDR2 SASEGT. V was cut by 5 bases and J by 11 bases, with 12 bases left in between. The CDR3 has 11 amino acids. This CDR3 is CASSRGAGAFF. Here the CDR3 DNA reads TGTGCCAGCAGTCGAGGCGCGGGGGCTTTCTTT.

The rearrangement uses TRBV28 and TRBJ2-7, with TRBD2 identical over 7 bases. This CDR3 is 15 amino acids long. In germline, CDR1 is MDHEN, CDR2 SYDVKM. V shed 6 bases, J shed 1 base, and the junction held 9 bases outside the gene matches. Written as DNA, the CDR3 is TGTGCCAGCAGATCTACTAGCGCCTATTCCTACGAGCAGTACTTC. Translation gives CASRSTSAYSYEQYF.

This chain uses TRBV7-3 with TRBJ1-1, with D maybe TRBD1 (6 bases). Trimming took off 2 bases at V and 3 bases at J, with 10 bases between the two ends. CDR1 is SGHTA and CDR2 is FQGTGA in the germline V gene. This CDR3 comprises 14 residues. CDR3 region: CASSLVGGDTEAFF. The CDR3 nucleotides read TGTGCCAGCAGCTTAGTAGGGGGGGACACTGAAGCTTTCTTT.

The J gene is TRBJ1-1, the V gene TRBV5-1, with D tentatively TRBD1 (6 bases). The germline CDR1 and CDR2 sequences are SGHRS and YFSETQ. The CDR3 has 13 amino acids. Trimming stripped 1 base from V and 4 bases from J, with 8 bases between. CDR3 sequence: CASSLQGTTEAFF. In nucleotides, the CDR3 is TGCGCCAGCAGCTTGCAGGGGACCACTGAAGCTTTCTTT.